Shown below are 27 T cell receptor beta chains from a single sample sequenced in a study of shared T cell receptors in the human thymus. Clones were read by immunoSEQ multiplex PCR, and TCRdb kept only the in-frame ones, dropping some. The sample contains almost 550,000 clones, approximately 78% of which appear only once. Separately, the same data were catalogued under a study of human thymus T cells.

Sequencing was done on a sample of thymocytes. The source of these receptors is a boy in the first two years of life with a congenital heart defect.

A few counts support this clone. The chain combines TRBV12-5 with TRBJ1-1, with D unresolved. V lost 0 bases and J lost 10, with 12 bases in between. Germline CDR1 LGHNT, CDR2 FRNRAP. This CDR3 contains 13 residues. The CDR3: CASGLVPRSIAFF. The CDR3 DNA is TGTGCTAGTGGTTTGGTCCCCCGGAGCATAGCTTTCTTT.

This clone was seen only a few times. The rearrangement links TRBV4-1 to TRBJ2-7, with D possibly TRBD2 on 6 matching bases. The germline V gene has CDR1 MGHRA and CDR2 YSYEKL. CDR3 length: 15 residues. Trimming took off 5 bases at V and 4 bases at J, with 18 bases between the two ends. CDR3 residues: CASSYLAKRSYEQYF. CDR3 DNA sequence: TGCGCCAGCAGCTACCTAGCGAAGAGGTCTTACGAGCAGTACTTC.

CDR3: CASSLEVATSGRAGSYEQYF. As DNA, the CDR3 is TGTGCCAGCAGCTTAGAGGTAGCGACTAGCGGGAGGGCTGGATCCTACGAGCAGTACTTC. The chain is built from TRBV11-2 and TRBJ2-7, with 14 positions matching TRBD2. CDR1 is SGHAT, CDR2 FQNNGV, per germline. The CDR3 loop spans 20 amino acids. The V segment lost 0 bases and the J segment 1 base; nucleotides outside the gene matches: 11.

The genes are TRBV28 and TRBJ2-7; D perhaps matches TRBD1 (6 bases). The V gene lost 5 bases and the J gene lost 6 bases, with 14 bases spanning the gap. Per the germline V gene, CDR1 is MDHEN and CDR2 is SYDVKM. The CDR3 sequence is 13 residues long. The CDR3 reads CASSHRTVGEQYF. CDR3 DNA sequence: TGTGCCAGCAGTCACCGGACAGTCGGCGAGCAGTACTTC. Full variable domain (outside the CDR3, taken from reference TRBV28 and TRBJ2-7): DVKVTQSSRYLVKRTGEKVFLECVQDMDHENMFWYRQDPGLGLRLIYFSYDVKMKEKGDIPEGYSVSREKKERFSLILESASTNQTSMYLCASSHRTVGEQYFGPGTRLTVT.

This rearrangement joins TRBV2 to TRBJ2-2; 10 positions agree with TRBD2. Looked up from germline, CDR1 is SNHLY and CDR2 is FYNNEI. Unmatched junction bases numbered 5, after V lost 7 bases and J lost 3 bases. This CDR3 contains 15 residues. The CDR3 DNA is TGTGCCAGCAAGGCACTAGCGGGACACACCGGGGAGCTGTTTTTT. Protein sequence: CASKALAGHTGELFF.

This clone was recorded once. The CDR3 bases are TGCGCCAGCAGCTTAGACGGGAGGGCGAGCACAGATACGCAGTATTTT. It translates to CASSLDGRASTDTQYF. The chain recombines TRBV5-1 with TRBJ2-3; 8 bases agree with TRBD2. J gave up 0 bases and V 2 bases, and 5 bases lay outside the gene matches. This CDR3 is 16 amino acids long. Germline V gene lookup returns CDR1 SGHRS and CDR2 YFSETQ.

For the CDR3, the DNA is TGTGCCAGCAGCTCCAGGGACATTGGCAATCAGCCCCAGCATTTT. This sequence encodes CASSSRDIGNQPQHF. This chain links TRBV13 with TRBJ1-5, with D perhaps matching TRBD1 (6 bases). Germline CDR1 is PRHDT and CDR2 is FYEKMQ (reference sequence). V was clipped by 4 bases and J by 2 bases, with 12 bases between them. This CDR3 is built from 15 residues.

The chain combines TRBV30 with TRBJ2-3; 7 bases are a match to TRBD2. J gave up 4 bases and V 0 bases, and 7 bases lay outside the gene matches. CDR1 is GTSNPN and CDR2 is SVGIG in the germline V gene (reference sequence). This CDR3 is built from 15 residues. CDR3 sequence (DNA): TGTGCCTGGAGTGTACCTAGCGGAAGAGCAGATACGCAGTATTTT. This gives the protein CAWSVPSGRADTQYF.

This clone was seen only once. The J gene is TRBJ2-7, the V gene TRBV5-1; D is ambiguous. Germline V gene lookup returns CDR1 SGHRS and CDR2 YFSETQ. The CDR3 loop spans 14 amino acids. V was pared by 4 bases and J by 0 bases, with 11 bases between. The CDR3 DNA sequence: TGCGCCAGCAGCCCAACCGCTATCTCCTACGAGCAGTACTTC. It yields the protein CASSPTAISYEQYF.

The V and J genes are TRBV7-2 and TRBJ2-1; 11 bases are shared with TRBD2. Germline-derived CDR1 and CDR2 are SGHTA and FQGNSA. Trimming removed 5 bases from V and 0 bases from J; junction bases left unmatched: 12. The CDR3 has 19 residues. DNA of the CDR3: TGTGCCAGCAGCCAATCGGGACTAGCGGATCAAAGCTCCTACAATGAGCAGTTCTTC. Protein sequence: CASSQSGLADQSSYNEQFF.

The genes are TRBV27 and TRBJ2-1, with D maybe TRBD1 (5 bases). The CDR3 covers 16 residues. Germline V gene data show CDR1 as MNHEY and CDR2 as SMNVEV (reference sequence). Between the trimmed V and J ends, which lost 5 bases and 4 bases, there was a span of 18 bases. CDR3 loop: CASSLSGPTPYNEQFF. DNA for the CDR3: TGTGCCAGCAGTCTCTCAGGGCCAACCCCATACAATGAGCAGTTCTTC.

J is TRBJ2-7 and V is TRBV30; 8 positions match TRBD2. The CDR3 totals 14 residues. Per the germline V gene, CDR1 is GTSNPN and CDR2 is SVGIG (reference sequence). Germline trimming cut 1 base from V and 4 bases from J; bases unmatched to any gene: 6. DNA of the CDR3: TGTGCCTGGAGTGATGTCGGCGGGAGGTACGAGCAGTACTTC. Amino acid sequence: CAWSDVGGRYEQYF.

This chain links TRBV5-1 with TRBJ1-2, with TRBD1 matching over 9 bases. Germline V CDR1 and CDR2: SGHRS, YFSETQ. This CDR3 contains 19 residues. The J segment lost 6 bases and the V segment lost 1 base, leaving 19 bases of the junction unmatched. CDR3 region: CASSLLYRGRRIGANGYTF. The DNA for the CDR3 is TGCGCCAGCAGCTTGCTCTACAGGGGGCGCAGGATCGGGGCGAATGGCTACACCTTC.

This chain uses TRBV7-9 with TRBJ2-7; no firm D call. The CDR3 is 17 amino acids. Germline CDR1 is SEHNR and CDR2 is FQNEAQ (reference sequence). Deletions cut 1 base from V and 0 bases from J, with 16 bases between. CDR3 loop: CASSLVSPNRVSYEQYF. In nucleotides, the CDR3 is TGTGCCAGCAGCTTAGTTTCCCCTAACCGGGTCTCCTACGAGCAGTACTTC.

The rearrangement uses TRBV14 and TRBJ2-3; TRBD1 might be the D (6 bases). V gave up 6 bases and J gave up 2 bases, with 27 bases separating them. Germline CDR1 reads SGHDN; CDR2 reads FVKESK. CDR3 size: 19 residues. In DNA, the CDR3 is TGTGCCAGCAGTCAACTGTGGGGACGCCGGGACAACTACACAGATACGCAGTATTTT. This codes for CASSQLWGRRDNYTDTQYF.

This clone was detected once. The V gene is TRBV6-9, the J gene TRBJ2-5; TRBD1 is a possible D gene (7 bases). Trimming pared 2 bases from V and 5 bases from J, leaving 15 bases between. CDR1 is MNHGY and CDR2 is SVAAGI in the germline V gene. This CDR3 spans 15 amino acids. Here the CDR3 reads CASSYLDRSGETQYF. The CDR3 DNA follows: TGTGCCAGCAGTTATCTGGACAGGAGCGGGGAGACCCAGTACTTC.

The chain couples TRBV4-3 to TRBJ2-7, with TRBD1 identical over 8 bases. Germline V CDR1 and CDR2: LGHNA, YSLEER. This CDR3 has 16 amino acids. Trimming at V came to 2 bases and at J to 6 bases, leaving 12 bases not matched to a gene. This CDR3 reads CASSQSPQGAPSEQYF. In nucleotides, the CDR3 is TGCGCCAGCAGCCAAAGCCCCCAGGGGGCCCCCTCCGAGCAGTACTTC.

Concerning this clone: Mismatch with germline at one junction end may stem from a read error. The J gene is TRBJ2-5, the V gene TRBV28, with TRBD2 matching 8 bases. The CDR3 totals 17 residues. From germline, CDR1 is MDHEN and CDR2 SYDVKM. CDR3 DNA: TGTGCCAGCAGCCAGAGAAGAAGAGCGGGAGTATTAGAGCCCCAGTACTTC. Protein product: CASSQRRRAGVLEPQYF.

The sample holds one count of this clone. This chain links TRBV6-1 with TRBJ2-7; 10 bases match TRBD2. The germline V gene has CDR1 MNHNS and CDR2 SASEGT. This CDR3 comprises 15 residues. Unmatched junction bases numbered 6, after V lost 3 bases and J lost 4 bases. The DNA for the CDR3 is TGTGCCAGCAGTGACCTAGCGGGGGCGCGGTACGAGCAGTACTTC. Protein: CASSDLAGARYEQYF.

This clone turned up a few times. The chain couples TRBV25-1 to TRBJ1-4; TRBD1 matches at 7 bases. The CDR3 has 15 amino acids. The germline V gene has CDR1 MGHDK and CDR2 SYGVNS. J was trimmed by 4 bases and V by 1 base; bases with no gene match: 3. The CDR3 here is CASSEWGTDNEKLFF. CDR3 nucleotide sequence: TGTGCCAGCAGTGAATGGGGGACAGATAATGAAAAACTGTTTTTT.

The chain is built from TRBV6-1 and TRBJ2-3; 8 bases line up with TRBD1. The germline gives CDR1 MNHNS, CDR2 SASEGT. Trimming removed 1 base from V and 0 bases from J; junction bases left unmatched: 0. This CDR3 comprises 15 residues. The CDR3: CASSEGQGSTDTQYF. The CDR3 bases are TGTGCCAGCAGTGAAGGACAGGGGAGCACAGATACGCAGTATTTT.

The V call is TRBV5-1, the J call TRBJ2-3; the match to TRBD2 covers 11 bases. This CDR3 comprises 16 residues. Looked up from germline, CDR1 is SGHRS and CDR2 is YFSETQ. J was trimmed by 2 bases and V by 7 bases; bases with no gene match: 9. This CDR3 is CASPQGTSGFTDTQYF. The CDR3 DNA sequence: TGCGCCAGCCCCCAAGGGACTAGCGGTTTCACAGATACGCAGTATTTT.

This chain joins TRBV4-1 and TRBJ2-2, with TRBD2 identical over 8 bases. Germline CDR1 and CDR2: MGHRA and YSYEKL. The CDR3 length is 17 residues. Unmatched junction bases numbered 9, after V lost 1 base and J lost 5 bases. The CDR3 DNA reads TGCGCCAGCAGCCAAGCGGGAGGGCGGGAGAGGACCGGGGAGCTGTTTTTT. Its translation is CASSQAGGRERTGELFF.

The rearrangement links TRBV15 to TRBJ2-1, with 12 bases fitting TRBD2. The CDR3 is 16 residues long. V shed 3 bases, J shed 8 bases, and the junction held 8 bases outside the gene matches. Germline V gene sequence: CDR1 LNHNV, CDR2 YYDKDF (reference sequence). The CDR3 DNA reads TGTGCCACCAGCAGTCTGACTAGCGGGAGATGGGATGAGCAGTTCTTC. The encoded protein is CATSSLTSGRWDEQFF.

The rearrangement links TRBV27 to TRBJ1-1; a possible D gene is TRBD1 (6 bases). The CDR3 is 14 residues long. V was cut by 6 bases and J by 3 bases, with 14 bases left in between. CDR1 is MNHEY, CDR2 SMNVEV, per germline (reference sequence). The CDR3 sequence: CASSSREGDTEAFF. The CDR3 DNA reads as TGTGCCAGCAGCAGCAGGGAGGGGGACACTGAAGCTTTCTTT.

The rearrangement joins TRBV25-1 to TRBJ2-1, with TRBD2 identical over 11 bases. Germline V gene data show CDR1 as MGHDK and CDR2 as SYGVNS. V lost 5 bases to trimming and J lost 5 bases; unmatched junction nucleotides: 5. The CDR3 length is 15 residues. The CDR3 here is CASSIGLAGHNEQFF. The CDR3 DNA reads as TGTGCCAGCAGTATAGGACTAGCGGGCCACAATGAGCAGTTCTTC.

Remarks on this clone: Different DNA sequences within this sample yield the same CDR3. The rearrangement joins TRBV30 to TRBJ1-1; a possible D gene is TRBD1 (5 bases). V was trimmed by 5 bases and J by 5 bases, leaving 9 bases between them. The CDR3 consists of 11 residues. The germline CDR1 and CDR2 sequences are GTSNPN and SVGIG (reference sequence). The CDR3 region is CAWGEGTEAFF. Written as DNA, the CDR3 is TGTGCCTGGGGTGAGGGGACTGAAGCTTTCTTT.